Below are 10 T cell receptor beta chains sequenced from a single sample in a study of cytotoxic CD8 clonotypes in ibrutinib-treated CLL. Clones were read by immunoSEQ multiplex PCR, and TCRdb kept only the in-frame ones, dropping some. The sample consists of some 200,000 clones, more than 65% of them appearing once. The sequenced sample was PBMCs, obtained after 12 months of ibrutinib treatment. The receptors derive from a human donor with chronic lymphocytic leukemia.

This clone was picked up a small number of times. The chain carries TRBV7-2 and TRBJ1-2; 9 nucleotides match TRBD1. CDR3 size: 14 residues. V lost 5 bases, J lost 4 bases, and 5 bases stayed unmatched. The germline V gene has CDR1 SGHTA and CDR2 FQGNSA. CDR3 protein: CASSRQGGSYGYTF. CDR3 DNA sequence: TGTGCCAGCAGCCGACAGGGGGGGAGCTATGGCTACACCTTC. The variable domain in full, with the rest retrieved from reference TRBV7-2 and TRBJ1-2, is GAGVSQSPSNKVTEKGKDVELRCDPISGHTALYWYRQSLGQGLEFLIYFQGNSAPDKSGLPSDRFSAERTGGSVSTLTIQRTQQEDSAVYLCASSRQGGSYGYTFGSGTRLTVV.

The CDR3 coding sequence is TGTGCCAGCAGGAACCCCGGGGTAACTAATGAAAAACTGTTTTTT. This gives the protein CASRNPGVTNEKLFF. The chain links TRBV6-1 to TRBJ1-4; no firm D call. Trimming cost V 6 bases and J 1 base, with 12 bases left between them. Germline V gives CDR1 MNHNS, CDR2 SASEGT. This CDR3 is 15 amino acids long.

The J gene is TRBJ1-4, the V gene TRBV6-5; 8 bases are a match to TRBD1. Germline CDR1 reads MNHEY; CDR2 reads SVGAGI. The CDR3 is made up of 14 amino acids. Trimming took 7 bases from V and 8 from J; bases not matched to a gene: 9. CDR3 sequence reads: CASTKLDRAEKLFF. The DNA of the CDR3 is TGTGCCAGCACCAAGCTGGACAGGGCCGAAAAACTGTTTTTT.

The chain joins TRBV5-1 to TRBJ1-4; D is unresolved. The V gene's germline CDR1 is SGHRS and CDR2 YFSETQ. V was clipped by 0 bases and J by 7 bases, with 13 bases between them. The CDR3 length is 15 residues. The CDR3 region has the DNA TGCGCCAGCAGCTTGGGTAGTTCCGTCCCTGAAAAACTGTTTTTT. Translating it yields CASSLGSSVPEKLFF.

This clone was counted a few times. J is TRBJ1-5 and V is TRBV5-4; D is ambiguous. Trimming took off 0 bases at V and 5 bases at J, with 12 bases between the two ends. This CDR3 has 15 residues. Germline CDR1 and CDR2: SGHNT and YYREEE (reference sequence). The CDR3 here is CASSLGGSRHQPQHF. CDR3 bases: TGTGCCAGCAGCTTGGGAGGGTCCCGTCATCAGCCCCAGCATTTT.

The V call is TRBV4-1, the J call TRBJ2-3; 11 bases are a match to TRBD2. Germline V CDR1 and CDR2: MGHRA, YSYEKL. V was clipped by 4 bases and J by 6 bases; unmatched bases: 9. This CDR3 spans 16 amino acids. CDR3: CASSRASGGRGDTQYF. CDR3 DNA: TGCGCCAGCAGCCGTGCTAGCGGGGGGAGAGGGGATACGCAGTATTTT.

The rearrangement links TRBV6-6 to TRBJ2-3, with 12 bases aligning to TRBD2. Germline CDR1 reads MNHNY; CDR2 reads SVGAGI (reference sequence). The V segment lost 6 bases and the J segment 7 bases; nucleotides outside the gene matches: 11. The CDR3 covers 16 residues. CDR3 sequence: CASSFILAGGPNTQYF. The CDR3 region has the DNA TGTGCCAGCAGCTTCATCCTAGCGGGAGGGCCTAATACGCAGTATTTT.

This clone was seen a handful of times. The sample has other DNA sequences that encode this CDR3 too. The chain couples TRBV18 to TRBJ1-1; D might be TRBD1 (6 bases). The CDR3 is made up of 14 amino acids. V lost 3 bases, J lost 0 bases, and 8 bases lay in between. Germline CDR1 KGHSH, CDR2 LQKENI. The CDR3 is CASSPDRLNTEAFF. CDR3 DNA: TGTGCCAGCTCACCGGACAGACTGAACACTGAAGCTTTCTTT.

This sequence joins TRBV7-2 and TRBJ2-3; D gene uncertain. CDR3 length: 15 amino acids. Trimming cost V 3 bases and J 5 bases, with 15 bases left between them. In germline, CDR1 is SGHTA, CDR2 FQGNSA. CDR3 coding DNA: TGTGCCAGCAGCTTCTCTACAGTTGGGTTAGATACGCAGTATTTT. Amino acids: CASSFSTVGLDTQYF.

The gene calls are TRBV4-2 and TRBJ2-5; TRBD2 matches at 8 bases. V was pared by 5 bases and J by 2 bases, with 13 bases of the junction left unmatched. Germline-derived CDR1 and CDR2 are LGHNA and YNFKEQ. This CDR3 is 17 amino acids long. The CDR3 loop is CASSSHLGAGGQETQYF. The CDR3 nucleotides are TGTGCCAGCAGCTCCCACCTAGGCGCGGGGGGTCAAGAGACCCAGTACTTC.